Shown below are 32 T cell receptor beta chains from a single sample sequenced in a study of monozygotic twins with inflammatory bowel disease. One entry per CDR3 protein, without DNA, is what TCRdb gives after re-calling the 5' RACE reads. In all, the sample yields some 170,000 distinct CDR3 sequences. Sequenced sample: blood. These receptors were obtained from a human donor with ulcerative colitis or Crohn's disease, or a healthy co-twin of an affected twin (not recorded which).

The chain carries TRBV5-1 and TRBJ1-2; the TCRdb call, TRBD1, lacks DNA for checking. The CDR3 consists of 14 residues. From germline, CDR1 is SGHRS and CDR2 YFSETQ. The chain's CDR3 is CASSGWDRGIGYTF.

The gene calls are TRBV5-4 and TRBJ1-2; TCRdb proposes TRBD1, but this gene call is untestable without DNA. CDR3 size: 15 residues. CDR1 is SGHNT, CDR2 YYREEE, per germline (reference sequence). CDR3 amino acids: CASSLSPGGSYGYTF.

The rearrangement uses TRBV7-2 and TRBJ1-1; there is no DNA to check the TCRdb D call of TRBD1. The CDR3 totals 15 residues. Germline CDR1 reads SGHTA; CDR2 reads FQGNSA. CDR3 amino acids: CASSLVGGMNTEAFF. The whole variable domain, filled in from reference TRBV7-2 and TRBJ1-1, reads GAGVSQSPSNKVTEKGKDVELRCDPISGHTALYWYRQSLGQGLEFLIYFQGNSAPDKSGLPSDRFSAERTGGSVSTLTIQRTQQEDSAVYLCASSLVGGMNTEAFFGQGTRLTVV.

This chain uses TRBV20-1 with TRBJ1-5; the D call from TCRdb, TRBD1, cannot be confirmed without DNA. The germline CDR1 and CDR2 sequences are DFQATT and SNEGSKA (reference sequence). This CDR3 is built from 15 residues. The CDR3 sequence is CSAQDRAYSNQPQHF.

The J gene is TRBJ1-1, the V gene TRBV5-1. This CDR3 is built from 13 residues. CDR1 and CDR2 from the germline V gene are SGHRS and YFSETQ. CDR3 amino acids: CASRMLGISEAFF.

This rearrangement joins TRBV7-6 to TRBJ1-2; no DNA is available, so the TRBD1 call from TCRdb remains unchecked. Germline CDR1 reads SGHVS; CDR2 reads FNYEAQ. This CDR3 region has 14 residues. CDR3 in amino acids: CASSLVDSGYGYTF.

The chain is built from TRBV29-1 and TRBJ2-1; TCRdb picks TRBD2, but there is no DNA to check that call. The CDR3 has 16 residues. CDR1 is SQVTM, CDR2 ANQGSEA, per germline. CDR3 protein: CSSLTSGKYEGNEQFF.

The chain employs TRBV6-2 or TRBV6-3 and TRBJ1-1. CDR3 length equals 14 residues. Per germline, CDR1 MNHEY and CDR2 SVGEGT. The chain's CDR3 is CASSSGGRRTEAFF.

The rearrangement uses TRBV4-1 and TRBJ1-2; the TCRdb D gene call, TRBD1, has no DNA to confirm it. The CDR3 covers 15 residues. Germline V gene data show CDR1 as MGHRA and CDR2 as YSYEKL. The CDR3 spells CASSLLGRGNYGYTF.

V is TRBV5-1 and J is TRBJ2-7; lacking DNA, the TRBD1 call made by TCRdb goes unchecked. CDR1 and CDR2 from the germline V gene are SGHRS and YFSETQ. The CDR3 consists of 14 residues. This CDR3 is CASSPNREPYEQYF.

The CDR3 protein is CASSLASLASTGELFF. The chain joins TRBV5-4 to TRBJ2-2. Germline V lookup: CDR1 SGHNT, CDR2 YYREEE (reference sequence). This CDR3 contains 16 residues.

This rearrangement joins TRBV7-2 to TRBJ2-3; TCRdb reports TRBD1, a call that lacks DNA to check it against. This CDR3 contains 14 residues. CDR1 is SGHTA and CDR2 is FQGNSA in the germline V gene. The CDR3 loop reads CASSLASGGDTQYF.

The chain joins TRBV12-3 or TRBV12-4 to TRBJ2-5; without DNA, the TCRdb call of TRBD2 cannot be checked. The CDR3 contains 15 residues. This chain's CDR3 is CASSILGTSQETQYF.

The V gene is TRBV20-1, the J gene TRBJ1-3; absent DNA, TCRdb's TRBD1 call cannot be checked. CDR3 length: 16 residues. From germline, CDR1 is DFQATT and CDR2 SNEGSKA (reference sequence). CDR3 protein: CSASRGTAVSGNTIYF.

The chain links TRBV27 to TRBJ1-5; TCRdb selects TRBD1, and the lack of DNA leaves this call unchecked. Germline values: CDR1 MNHEY, CDR2 SMNVEV (reference sequence). The CDR3 has 16 amino acids. The CDR3 spells CASSFLAGISNQPQHF.

The chain joins TRBV7-8 to TRBJ1-3. The CDR3 is 15 residues long. The germline V gene has CDR1 SGHVS and CDR2 FQNEAQ. The CDR3 is CASSFRASSGNTIYF.

The CDR3 spells CASHRAANYGYTF. V is TRBV5-4 and J is TRBJ1-2; TCRdb outputs TRBD1, but without DNA this stays unchecked. CDR3 size: 13 residues. Germline V gene data show CDR1 as SGHNT and CDR2 as YYREEE (reference sequence).

The rearrangement links TRBV2 to TRBJ2-1; TCRdb indicates TRBD1, and absent DNA this call remains unverified. Germline values: CDR1 SNHLY, CDR2 FYNNEI. CDR3 length: 16 amino acids. The CDR3 protein is CASTTGQEDSYNEQFF.

This chain links TRBV11-1 with TRBJ2-3; the D call from TCRdb, TRBD2, cannot be confirmed without DNA. Germline assignment: CDR1 SGHAT and CDR2 FQDESV (reference sequence). CDR3 length equals 18 residues. Here the CDR3 reads CASHQLAGAPGVTDTQYF.

The chain is built from TRBV7-2 and TRBJ1-5; TCRdb proposes TRBD1, but this gene call is untestable without DNA. The CDR3 loop spans 16 amino acids. In germline, CDR1 is SGHTA, CDR2 FQGNSA. The CDR3 sequence is CASSLATPGVGQPQHF.

V and J are TRBV6-1 and TRBJ1-5; there is no DNA to check the TCRdb D call of TRBD1. This CDR3 contains 13 residues. Germline V gene sequence: CDR1 MNHNS, CDR2 SASEGT. CDR3 sequence reads: CASRGTGDQPQHF.

The chain is built from TRBV19 and TRBJ1-1; lacking DNA, the TRBD1 call made by TCRdb goes unchecked. The CDR3 runs 15 residues. Germline lookup yields CDR1 LNHDA and CDR2 SQIVND (reference sequence). The CDR3 spells CASISDRGMNTEAFF.

The CDR3 loop is CASSSHIQPTGSDEQFF. V gene TRBV12-3 or TRBV12-4 combines with J gene TRBJ2-1; TCRdb picks TRBD1, but there is no DNA to check that call. This CDR3 is built from 17 residues.

CDR3 sequence reads: CASRTGNYGYTF. The chain carries TRBV12-3 or TRBV12-4 and TRBJ1-2; TCRdb's assignment of TRBD1 cannot be checked, as there is no DNA. The CDR3 is made up of 12 amino acids.

The rearrangement uses TRBV9 and TRBJ2-7; TCRdb returns TRBD1, unconfirmable since there is no DNA. The CDR3 consists of 15 residues. CDR1 and CDR2 from the germline V gene are SGDLS and YYNGEE. CDR3 amino acids: CASSKTATNSYEQYF.

The genes are TRBV20-1 and TRBJ2-3; the TRBD1 assignment by TCRdb is unverifiable without DNA. The germline gives CDR1 DFQATT, CDR2 SNEGSKA (reference sequence). This CDR3 region has 14 residues. The CDR3 region is CSALTGSYTDTQYF.

The rearrangement joins TRBV5-1 to TRBJ2-6. The CDR3 runs 14 residues. CDR1 SGHRS and CDR2 YFSETQ come from the germline V gene. This chain's CDR3 is CASSFNRGQNVLTF.

The rearrangement links TRBV7-9 to TRBJ1-4. Germline V gene sequence: CDR1 SEHNR, CDR2 FQNEAQ (reference sequence). This CDR3 has 15 residues. The CDR3 loop reads CASRQSPATNEKLFF.

The chain's CDR3 is CASSMGQINTEAFF. V usage is TRBV19 and J usage is TRBJ1-1; the TCRdb D gene call, TRBD1, has no DNA to confirm it. The CDR3 is 14 amino acids. In germline, CDR1 is LNHDA, CDR2 SQIVND (reference sequence).

V is TRBV5-4 and J is TRBJ1-1. This CDR3 contains 11 residues. Per the germline V gene, CDR1 is SGHNT and CDR2 is YYREEE (reference sequence). The CDR3 is CASSNAVEAFF.

CDR3 sequence: CASSLPGQTTSGELFF. The chain recombines TRBV27 with TRBJ2-2; the TCRdb D gene call, TRBD1, has no DNA to confirm it. Germline V CDR1 and CDR2: MNHEY, SMNVEV (reference sequence). The CDR3 covers 16 residues.

The genes are TRBV4-3 and TRBJ2-5; TCRdb selects TRBD2, and the lack of DNA leaves this call unchecked. This CDR3 spans 16 amino acids. The V gene's germline CDR1 is LGHNA and CDR2 YSLEER. The CDR3 protein is CASSQEWRQEQETQYF.